Here is one T cell receptor beta chain with its context. The antigen remains undetermined. This record belongs to a study of blood T cells in healthy people across ages. A second PCR, run for roughly 7 to 12 cycles, used a sample-barcoded 5' primer plus a J-beta primer mix. In TCRdb, the 5' RACE reads were re-called with MiXCR into one record per CDR3 protein. The profile shows 1.4 million to 1.5 million distinct CDR3 sequences, around two fifths of them singletons. The CDR3 has 13 residues. Germline lookup yields CDR1 MDHEN and CDR2 SYDVKM. Trimming stripped 6 bases from V and 4 bases from J, with 11 bases between. Notes on the study in general: The study regarded diversity estimates from one million T cells as underestimates. Observed TCR beta diversity per million T cells went down as age went up. This fall followed a roughly linear course with age. Naive and antigen-experienced cells were not separated, limiting conclusive comparison.

The V call is TRBV28, the J call TRBJ2-3; no firm D call. The source is a woman aged 18-29 years in good health. The sequencing sample was made of blood. This chain's CDR3 is CASSVWVADTQYF. The CDR3 DNA sequence: TGTGCCAGCAGCGTATGGGTAGCAGATACGCAGTATTTT.